Below are 17 T cell receptor beta chains sequenced from a single sample in a study of blood T cell repertoires in COVID-19. Measured with immunoSEQ multiplex PCR; TCRdb has only the in-frame clones, and not every one. The repertoire has more than 35,000 clones, around 80% of them found once; the top ten carry 30% to 40%. Sample: peripheral blood. These receptors were collected from a man aged 80 or over with active or convalescent COVID-19.

The genes are TRBV9 and TRBJ1-2; D is possibly TRBD1 (6 bases). Germline lookup yields CDR1 SGDLS and CDR2 YYNGEE. This CDR3 spans 15 amino acids. Trimming pared 4 bases from V and 6 bases from J, leaving 19 bases between. This CDR3 is CASSKGRQARDGYTF. The DNA for the CDR3 is TGTGCCAGCAGCAAGGGTAGACAGGCCAGGGATGGCTACACCTTC.

This sequence joins TRBV7-8 and TRBJ1-1; the D gene is possibly TRBD1 (6 bases). V lost 5 bases and J 1 base, leaving 11 bases between the germline ends. Germline V gives CDR1 SGHVS, CDR2 FQNEAQ. This CDR3 is built from 14 residues. Here the CDR3 DNA reads TGTGCCAGCAGCCTCGGACAGCAGAACACTGAAGCTTTCTTT. Translating it yields CASSLGQQNTEAFF.

This clone was seen more than once but under ten times. The chain couples TRBV10-3 to TRBJ1-4; D perhaps matches TRBD1 (5 bases). CDR1 ENHRY and CDR2 SYGVKD come from the germline V gene. The CDR3 totals 14 residues. The ends were cut back, 6 bases at V and 5 bases at J, with 13 bases in the middle. CDR3 protein: CAIRPQGPNEKLFF. The CDR3 nucleotides read TGTGCCATCAGGCCCCAGGGCCCAAATGAAAAACTGTTTTTT.

In this sample, this clone turned up a few times. The gene calls are TRBV4-2 and TRBJ1-1; D remains unclear. This CDR3 has 15 residues. Looked up from germline, CDR1 is LGHNA and CDR2 is YNFKEQ. V gave up 0 bases and J gave up 5 bases, with 13 bases separating them. The CDR3 here is CASSQDPTELTEAFF. CDR3 in DNA: TGTGCCAGCAGCCAAGACCCAACAGAATTGACTGAAGCTTTCTTT.

The rearrangement uses TRBV24-1 and TRBJ2-1; the match to TRBD1 covers 7 bases. Trimming at V came to 3 bases and at J to 6 bases, leaving 4 bases not matched to a gene. The germline gives CDR1 KGHDR, CDR2 SFDVKD. CDR3 length: 14 amino acids. Written as DNA, the CDR3 is TGTGCCACCAGTGATCCCACAGGGGTCAATGAGCAGTTCTTC. Protein: CATSDPTGVNEQFF.

The genes are TRBV9 and TRBJ2-7; D remains ambiguous. Trimming pared 3 bases from V and 0 bases from J, leaving 7 bases between. Germline values: CDR1 SGDLS, CDR2 YYNGEE. CDR3 length: 13 amino acids. The CDR3 DNA is TGTGCCAGCAGCGGACTTGCCTCCTACGAGCAGTACTTC. It yields the protein CASSGLASYEQYF.

V and J are TRBV5-4 and TRBJ2-7; 9 nucleotides agree with TRBD2. The CDR3 spans 16 residues. V lost 0 bases and J lost 7; bases outside the gene matches: 11. From germline, CDR1 is SGHNT and CDR2 YYREEE (reference sequence). CDR3 residues: CASSLVPSSGVGEQYF. CDR3 nucleotide sequence: TGTGCCAGCAGCTTGGTTCCGTCTAGCGGGGTGGGAGAGCAGTACTTC. The full variable domain, completed using reference TRBV5-4 and TRBJ2-7, is ETGVTQSPTHLIKTRGQQVTLRCSSQSGHNTVSWYQQALGQGPQFIFQYYREEENGRGNFPPRFSGLQFPNYSSELNVNALELDDSALYLCASSLVPSSGVGEQYFGPGTRLTVT.

The rearrangement joins TRBV9 to TRBJ2-1; tentative D call: TRBD2 (6 bases). Germline V lookup: CDR1 SGDLS, CDR2 YYNGEE. The CDR3 totals 15 residues. V lost 3 bases to trimming and J lost 5 bases, with 15 bases between them. The CDR3 DNA reads TGTGCCAGCAGCGCGACTAGGGGTGGAGACAATGAGCAGTTCTTC. Residues: CASSATRGGDNEQFF.

The chain recombines TRBV18 with TRBJ2-1; 8 bases match TRBD1. CDR1 is KGHSH and CDR2 is LQKENI in the germline V gene. The CDR3 extends over 14 amino acids. The V gene end was trimmed by 3 bases and the J gene end by 10 bases; junction bases not matched to a gene: 8. CDR3 sequence (DNA): TGTGCCAGCTCACCCTACACAGGGGGAAGGGAGCAGTTCTTC. Protein product: CASSPYTGGREQFF.

In this sample, this clone turned up once. The chain carries TRBV28 and TRBJ2-2, with 7 bases fitting TRBD2. J lost 3 bases, V lost 9 bases, and 7 bases had no gene match. CDR1 and CDR2 (germline): MDHEN, SYDVKM. The length of the CDR3 is 14 residues. The CDR3 reads CASAGEGYTGELFF. The DNA of the CDR3 is TGTGCCAGTGCCGGGGAGGGCTACACCGGGGAGCTGTTTTTT. The full variable domain, completed using reference TRBV28 and TRBJ2-2, is DVKVTQSSRYLVKRTGEKVFLECVQDMDHENMFWYRQDPGLGLRLIYFSYDVKMKEKGDIPEGYSVSREKKERFSLILESASTNQTSMYLCASAGEGYTGELFFGEGSRLTVL.

This chain connects TRBV5-4 to TRBJ2-3, with D perhaps matching TRBD2 (5 bases). V lost 3 bases and J 2 bases, leaving 10 bases between the germline ends. Germline CDR1 and CDR2: SGHNT and YYREEE (reference sequence). The CDR3 spans 14 residues. The CDR3 DNA reads as TGTGCCAGCAGCTCCGGACTTTACACAGATACGCAGTATTTT. Translation gives CASSSGLYTDTQYF. Supplemented by reference TRBV5-4 and TRBJ2-3, the full variable domain reads ETGVTQSPTHLIKTRGQQVTLRCSSQSGHNTVSWYQQALGQGPQFIFQYYREEENGRGNFPPRFSGLQFPNYSSELNVNALELDDSALYLCASSSGLYTDTQYFGPGTRLTVL.

The V and J genes are TRBV11-2 and TRBJ2-7; 8 bases fit TRBD2. The junction had 16 bases not matched to a gene; V was cut back by 5 bases and J by 7 bases. The CDR3 totals 16 residues. Germline CDR1 is SGHAT and CDR2 is FQNNGV. The CDR3 sequence is CASSPPVAGGLWEQYF. CDR3 DNA sequence: TGTGCCAGCAGCCCCCCCGTTGCGGGAGGCCTGTGGGAGCAGTACTTC.

The gene calls are TRBV2 and TRBJ1-5; D unresolved. The CDR3 totals 14 residues. Looked up from germline, CDR1 is SNHLY and CDR2 is FYNNEI. V dropped 6 bases and J dropped 4 bases, with 13 bases sitting between them. The chain's CDR3 is CASREGLGNQPQHF. The DNA of the CDR3 is TGTGCCAGCAGGGAGGGTCTTGGAAATCAGCCCCAGCATTTT.

V gene TRBV5-1 combines with J gene TRBJ2-5; 7 nucleotides line up with TRBD2. This CDR3 is 14 amino acids long. With V trimmed by 0 bases and J by 5 bases, 4 bases remained unmatched. CDR1 and CDR2 (germline): SGHRS, YFSETQ. The CDR3 loop reads CASSLVGGGETQYF. CDR3 bases: TGCGCCAGCAGCTTGGTCGGGGGAGGGGAGACCCAGTACTTC.

The CDR3 sequence: CASSLGGQGWSNEQFF. Here the CDR3 DNA reads TGTGCCAGCAGCTTAGGGGGACAGGGGTGGAGTAATGAGCAGTTCTTC. The chain combines TRBV7-3 with TRBJ2-1, with TRBD1 matching over 10 bases. This CDR3 comprises 16 residues. The V gene end was trimmed by 2 bases and the J gene end by 7 bases; junction bases not matched to a gene: 8. Germline CDR1 SGHTA, CDR2 FQGTGA.

The chain uses TRBV5-6 and TRBJ2-7; 12 bases align to TRBD2. CDR3 length equals 16 residues. The V and J ends lost 6 bases and 2 bases, in that order; junction bases with no gene match: 9. In germline, CDR1 is SGHDT, CDR2 YYEEEE. CDR3 nucleotide sequence: TGTGCCAGCAACCCGTCCGGACTAGCGGGGACCTACGAGCAGTACTTC. The encoded protein is CASNPSGLAGTYEQYF.

V gene TRBV19 combines with J gene TRBJ2-7; D might be TRBD1 (6 bases). The CDR3 spans 15 residues. V was pared by 10 bases and J by 0 bases, with 19 bases between. CDR1 and CDR2 (germline): LNHDA, SQIVND (reference sequence). The CDR3 nucleotides read TGTGCCACCAACTATGGGGGCGGCAGCTCCTACGAGCAGTACTTC. The encoded protein is CATNYGGGSSYEQYF.